The 23 T cell receptor beta chains given below trace back to one sample, sequenced in a study of CD4 T cells in relation to SARS-CoV-2 and coronaviruses. Sequencing was performed with immunoSEQ multiplex PCR; in TCRdb, only in-frame clones are kept and a portion is missing. The repertoire holds about 29,000 clones, with less than 80% as singletons. CD4+ T cells from unexposed donors were obtained before the COVID-19 pandemic (2011-2018). CD4+ T cells were isolated from the cells after about ten days of culture. The antigens these receptors bind are not known. The sample consisted of CD4+ T cells from PBMCs, cultured in vitro. These TCRs come from a human donor in good health.

The chain combines TRBV7-9 with TRBJ1-2; D unresolved. The CDR3 length is 14 residues. Germline V gene sequence: CDR1 SEHNR, CDR2 FQNEAQ (reference sequence). V was shortened by 1 base and J by 5 bases, with 11 bases between the two germline ends. In DNA form, the CDR3 reads TGTGCCAGCAGCTTAGGGCAGGACCCTTATGGCTACACCTTC. Its protein product is CASSLGQDPYGYTF.

The rearrangement uses TRBV18 and TRBJ2-2; D unresolved. CDR1 is KGHSH, CDR2 LQKENI, per germline. There are 14 residues in the CDR3. V was trimmed by 6 bases and J by 0 bases, leaving 8 bases between them. Here the CDR3 reads CASSPTTNTGELFF. The DNA of the CDR3 is TGTGCCAGCTCCCCAACTACGAACACCGGGGAGCTGTTTTTT.

The V call is TRBV7-9, the J call TRBJ2-6; 7 nucleotides agree with TRBD2. Losses at the gene ends were 1 base for V and 4 bases for J; bases not matched to a gene: 1. Germline V gene sequence: CDR1 SEHNR, CDR2 FQNEAQ (reference sequence). This CDR3 is built from 15 residues. The CDR3 here is CASSLGGGGANVLTF. CDR3 nucleotides: TGTGCCAGCAGCTTAGGGGGAGGGGGGGCCAACGTCCTGACTTTC.

This sequence joins TRBV5-4 and TRBJ2-2; TRBD2 might be the D (7 bases). This CDR3 has 15 residues. From germline, CDR1 is SGHNT and CDR2 YYREEE (reference sequence). Trimming left V 5 bases short and J 0 bases short, with 11 bases between. CDR3 nucleotide sequence: TGTGCCAGCAGTAGGGGGGGGCCGAACACCGGGGAGCTGTTTTTT. It encodes CASSRGGPNTGELFF.

V is TRBV2 and J is TRBJ1-1; perhaps TRBD1 as D (6 bases). With 7 bases removed from V and 11 bases from J, the gap between germline ends came to 17 bases. Looked up from germline, CDR1 is SNHLY and CDR2 is FYNNEI. The CDR3 covers 12 residues. The CDR3 loop reads CASIRGGQGAFF. The CDR3 bases are TGTGCCAGCATTCGTGGGGGGCAGGGGGCTTTCTTT.

The DNA for the CDR3 is TGTGCCAGCGGGGGGGCCAACGAGCAGTACTTC. Its translation is CASGGANEQYF. V usage is TRBV3-1 (or the pseudogene TRBV3-2) and J usage is TRBJ2-7, with D possibly matching TRBD2 (7 bases). V was pared by 8 bases and J by 5 bases, with 10 bases between. Germline V gene sequence: CDR1 LGHDT, CDR2 YNNKEL (reference sequence). The CDR3 extends over 11 amino acids.

V and J are TRBV5-1 and TRBJ2-1, with no clear D. Germline V lookup: CDR1 SGHRS, CDR2 YFSETQ. V was pared by 7 bases and J by 0 bases, with 17 bases between. The CDR3 is made up of 16 amino acids. The CDR3 reads CASANPGSYSYNEQFF. CDR3 in DNA: TGCGCCAGCGCCAACCCTGGGTCTTACTCCTACAATGAGCAGTTCTTC.

This chain connects TRBV4-1 to TRBJ2-1; a weak D match, TRBD2 (6 bases). The CDR3 runs 16 residues. CDR1 is MGHRA and CDR2 is YSYEKL in the germline V gene. V was shortened by 0 bases and J by 2 bases, with 11 bases between the two germline ends. In DNA, the CDR3 is TGCGCCAGCAGCCAAGATCTCGCGGGACCCTACAATGAGCAGTTCTTC. Residues: CASSQDLAGPYNEQFF.

The chain has TRBV6-2 or TRBV6-3 and TRBJ2-7; the D is unclear. Between the trimmed V and J ends, which lost 6 bases and 2 bases, there was a span of 11 bases. From germline, CDR1 is MNHEY and CDR2 SVGEGT. The CDR3 length is 13 residues. The DNA for the CDR3 is TGTGCCAGCAGCTCTACAGTCGCCTACGAGCAGTACTTC. Protein product: CASSSTVAYEQYF.

V gene TRBV19 combines with J gene TRBJ1-3; no definite D call. V lost 3 bases to trimming and J lost 0 bases, with 9 bases between them. The length of the CDR3 is 15 residues. Germline values: CDR1 LNHDA, CDR2 SQIVND (reference sequence). CDR3 region: CASSIGIFSGNTIYF. In nucleotides, the CDR3 is TGTGCCAGTAGTATTGGCATCTTCTCTGGAAACACCATATATTTT. Full variable domain (missing parts from reference TRBV19 and TRBJ1-3): DGGITQSPKYLFRKEGQNVTLSCEQNLNHDAMYWYRQDPGQGLRLIYYSQIVNDFQKGDIAEGYSVSREKKESFPLTVTSAQKNPTAFYLCASSIGIFSGNTIYFGEGSWLTVV.

The V call is TRBV27, the J call TRBJ1-6, with 10 bases aligning to TRBD1. In germline, CDR1 is MNHEY, CDR2 SMNVEV (reference sequence). The length of the CDR3 is 16 residues. Unmatched junction bases numbered 8, after V lost 2 bases and J lost 10 bases. In DNA form, the CDR3 reads TGTGCCAGCAGTTTAACACTCCGGGACAGGGGATCACCCCTCCACTTT. The encoded protein is CASSLTLRDRGSPLHF.

This chain links TRBV29-1 with TRBJ2-2, with 7 bases fitting TRBD2. This CDR3 region has 13 residues. Looked up from germline, CDR1 is SQVTM and CDR2 is ANQGSEA. With 7 bases clipped from V and 6 bases from J, the junction kept 8 bases outside the gene matches. The CDR3: CSADGRGSGELFF. The CDR3 DNA is TGCAGCGCCGATGGGAGGGGCTCCGGGGAGCTGTTTTTT.

The rearrangement joins TRBV4-1 to TRBJ2-1, with D possibly being TRBD1 or TRBD2 (6 bases each). V lost 0 bases, J lost 0 bases, and 15 bases lay in between. CDR3 length equals 18 residues. Germline CDR1 reads MGHRA; CDR2 reads YSYEKL. CDR3 region: CASSQDRLRGASYNEQFF. The CDR3 DNA is TGCGCCAGCAGCCAAGATCGGTTGAGGGGGGCCTCCTACAATGAGCAGTTCTTC.

Here the CDR3 reads CASSPGLATDTQYF. DNA for the CDR3: TGTGCCAGCAGCCCGGGACTAGCCACAGATACGCAGTATTTT. The chain carries TRBV7-2 and TRBJ2-3, with 9 bases identical to TRBD2. The CDR3 runs 14 residues. V was clipped by 5 bases and J by 2 bases; unmatched bases: 2. Germline CDR1 SGHTA, CDR2 FQGNSA.

This clone was found once. The chain combines TRBV2 with TRBJ2-3, with unresolved D. CDR1 is SNHLY, CDR2 FYNNEI, per germline. Trimming removed 6 bases from V and 3 bases from J, with 7 bases in between. This CDR3 is 12 amino acids long. The CDR3 region is CASRESTDTQYF. CDR3 DNA: TGTGCCAGCAGAGAATCGACAGATACGCAGTATTTT.

This clone was recorded a few times. This chain uses TRBV20-1 with TRBJ1-1; D is undetermined. Germline V lookup: CDR1 DFQATT, CDR2 SNEGSKA (reference sequence). The CDR3 has 11 amino acids. Trimming pared 2 bases from V and 5 bases from J, leaving 6 bases between. CDR3 nucleotides: TGCAGTGCTAGATTGTCAACTGAAGCTTTCTTT. Protein: CSARLSTEAFF.

V and J are TRBV6-5 and TRBJ2-7; D is tentatively TRBD1 or TRBD2 (6 bases each). The CDR3 totals 15 residues. The V gene lost 5 bases and the J gene lost 5 bases, with 19 bases spanning the gap. Germline CDR1 and CDR2: MNHEY and SVGAGI. The CDR3: CASSQAGHARDEQYF. DNA of the CDR3: TGTGCCAGCAGTCAGGCGGGACACGCGAGGGACGAGCAGTACTTC.

V is TRBV29-1 and J is TRBJ2-7; D ambiguous. The CDR3 is made up of 16 amino acids. V gave up 0 bases and J gave up 7 bases, with 22 bases separating them. Germline CDR1 reads SQVTM; CDR2 reads ANQGSEA. For the CDR3, the DNA is TGCAGCGTTGAAGACCTAATGGTGGGGTTGGCGTGGGAGCAGTACTTC. Protein product: CSVEDLMVGLAWEQYF.

This clone was observed a few times. The CDR3 protein is CARQHNEQFF. CDR3 coding DNA: TGCGCCAGACAGCACAATGAGCAGTTCTTC. The V gene is TRBV10-1, the J gene TRBJ2-1; D remains ambiguous. Germline CDR1 WNHNN, CDR2 SYGVQD (reference sequence). The CDR3 has 10 amino acids. The V and J ends lost 9 bases and 5 bases respectively, with 5 bases between them.

The chain employs TRBV28 and TRBJ2-1, with 8 bases fitting TRBD1. The CDR3 is 15 residues long. Germline V gene sequence: CDR1 MDHEN, CDR2 SYDVKM. V was clipped by 7 bases and J by 0 bases; unmatched bases: 5. The CDR3 is CASKLTGGSYNEQFF. For the CDR3, the DNA is TGTGCCAGCAAATTAACAGGGGGCTCCTACAATGAGCAGTTCTTC.

V is TRBV7-2 and J is TRBJ2-5, with 7 bases lining up with TRBD2. The CDR3 runs 14 residues. CDR1 SGHTA and CDR2 FQGNSA come from the germline V gene. The trim removed 1 base at V and 5 bases at J, leaving 4 bases unmatched. Written as DNA, the CDR3 is TGTGCCAGCAGCTTAGGACTAGCTCGGGAGACCCAGTACTTC. This translates into CASSLGLARETQYF.

This chain links TRBV6-2 or TRBV6-3 with TRBJ2-1, with D tentatively TRBD1 or TRBD2 (6 bases each). The V gene's germline CDR1 is MNHEY and CDR2 SVGEGT. CDR3 length: 19 amino acids. V was clipped by 2 bases and J by 8 bases, with 28 bases between them. The CDR3 here is CASSYTGLVSGGNIYEQFF. In DNA form, the CDR3 reads TGTGCCAGCAGTTACACCGGCTTGGTGTCCGGGGGCAATATCTATGAGCAGTTCTTC.

This clone has more than one count but fewer than ten. The V and J genes are TRBV5-1 and TRBJ2-7; possible D gene TRBD1, 6 bases. The ends were cut back, 0 bases at V and 5 bases at J, with 12 bases in the middle. The CDR3 is 14 amino acids. CDR1 is SGHRS and CDR2 is YFSETQ in the germline V gene. CDR3 nucleotide sequence: TGCGCCAGCAGCTTGGATAGGGGGACCGACGAGCAGTACTTC. Protein sequence: CASSLDRGTDEQYF.